This TCR beta chain was documented in a study of regulatory T cells in long-lasting Graves disease. The time point: newly diagnosed GD, antithyroid drugs for less than 3 months. After RNA was extracted from PBMCs, the TCR library was made from it. Germline loops: CDR1 SGHTA, CDR2 FQGTGA. Between the trimmed V and J ends, which lost 2 bases and 9 bases, there was a span of 14 bases. The CDR3 is made up of 14 amino acids. TCR beta libraries were built with iRepertoire HTBI primers and Arm-PCR of CDR3 regions. TCRdb passed the multiplex PCR reads through MiXCR, listing each CDR3 protein once. The table lists 400,000 to 500,000 distinct CDR3 sequences, about 15% of them singletons. These sequences were also reported in another study, on T cells in Graves' hyperthyroidism and ophthalmopathy.

This clonotype was obtained from a woman between 40 and 55 years old with Graves disease. The V and J genes are TRBV7-3 and TRBJ2-1, with D unresolved. The sample in question was peripheral blood mononuclear cells (PBMCs), obtained at new diagnosis, from a patient treated with antithyroid drugs. CDR3 residues: CASSLSRSLGEQFF. The DNA of the CDR3 is TGTGCCAGCAGCTTATCTAGATCCCTGGGTGAGCAGTTCTTC.